The next 2 T cell receptor beta chains were all read from a single sample in a study of blood T cell repertoires in COVID-19. Here immunoSEQ multiplex PCR was the method, and the copy in TCRdb shows in-frame clones only, minus some. The repertoire holds about 50,000 clones, with approximately 86% as singletons. The specimen sequenced was peripheral blood. These receptors all stem from a man in his sixties with active or convalescent COVID-19.

The chain joins TRBV27 to TRBJ1-6; TRBD1 is a possible D gene (5 bases). The ends were cut back, 0 bases at V and 13 bases at J, with 10 bases in the middle. The germline CDR1 and CDR2 sequences are MNHEY and SMNVEV (reference sequence). This CDR3 is built from 13 residues. As DNA, the CDR3 is TGTGCCAGCAGTTTATCGATACAGGACCCCCTCCACTTT. Translating gives CASSLSIQDPLHF.

The sample holds a few counts of this clone. The V and J genes are TRBV27 and TRBJ2-1; a possible D gene is TRBD2 (6 bases). The V gene lost 5 bases and the J gene lost 6 bases, with 14 bases spanning the gap. In germline, CDR1 is MNHEY, CDR2 SMNVEV (reference sequence). The CDR3 totals 14 residues. The CDR3 bases are TGTGCCAGCAGTCCCCCTTTGGGGGGCAATGAGCAGTTCTTC. It codes for CASSPPLGGNEQFF.